This T cell receptor beta chain was identified in a study of PD-1 blockade in classical Hodgkin lymphoma. Findings and limits, study-wide: In newly diagnosed patients, baseline TCR diversity was reportedly below that of healthy donors.

This CDR3 spans 15 amino acids. In germline, CDR1 is SGHVS, CDR2 FNYEAQ. With V trimmed by 4 bases and J by 0 bases, 5 bases remained unmatched. Each patient's relapse followed autologous stem cell transplantation, and brentuximab vedotin exposure varied. Concerning this clone: Its target is not known.

Assay used: immunoSEQ multiplex PCR; TCRdb lists only in-frame clones, some missing. Of 75,000 to 100,000 clones listed, 75% to 85% are singletons. This chain links TRBV7-6 with TRBJ2-5, with 7 nucleotides matching TRBD2. The origin of this receptor is a human donor with classical Hodgkin lymphoma. Material: peripheral blood mononuclear cells (PBMCs), obtained before the second cycle of nivolumab. For the CDR3, the DNA is TGTGCCAGCAGCTCCGAGCGGGACCACCAAGAGACCCAGTACTTC. Its protein is CASSSERDHQETQYF.